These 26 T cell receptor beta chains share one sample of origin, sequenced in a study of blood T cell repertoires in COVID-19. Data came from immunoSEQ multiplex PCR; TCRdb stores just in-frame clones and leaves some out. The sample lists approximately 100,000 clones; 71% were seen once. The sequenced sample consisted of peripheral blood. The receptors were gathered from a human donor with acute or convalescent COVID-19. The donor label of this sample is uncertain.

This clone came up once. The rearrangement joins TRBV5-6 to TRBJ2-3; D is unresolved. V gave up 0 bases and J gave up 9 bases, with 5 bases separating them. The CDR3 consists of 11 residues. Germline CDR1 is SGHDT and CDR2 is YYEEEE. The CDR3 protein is CASSLVETQYF. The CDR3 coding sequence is TGTGCCAGCAGCTTGGTAGAGACGCAGTATTTT.

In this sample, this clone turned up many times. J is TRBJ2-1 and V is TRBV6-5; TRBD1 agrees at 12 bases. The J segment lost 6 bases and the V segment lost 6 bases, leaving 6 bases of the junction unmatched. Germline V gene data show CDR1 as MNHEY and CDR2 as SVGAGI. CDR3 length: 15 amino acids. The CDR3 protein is CASSSGTGGSNEQFF. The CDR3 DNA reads TGTGCCAGCAGCTCCGGGACAGGGGGCTCCAATGAGCAGTTCTTC.

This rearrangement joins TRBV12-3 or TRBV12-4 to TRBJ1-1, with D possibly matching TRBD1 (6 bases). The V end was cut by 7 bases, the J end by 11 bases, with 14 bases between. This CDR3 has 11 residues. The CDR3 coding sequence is TGTGCCAGCATGGGAGGGGGTGAGGCTTTCTTT. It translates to CASMGGGEAFF.

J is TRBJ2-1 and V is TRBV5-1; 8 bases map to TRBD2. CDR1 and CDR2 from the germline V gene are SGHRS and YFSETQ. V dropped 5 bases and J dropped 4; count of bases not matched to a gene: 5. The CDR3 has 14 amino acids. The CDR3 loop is CASRVSGAYNEQFF. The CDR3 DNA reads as TGCGCCAGCAGGGTTAGCGGGGCTTACAATGAGCAGTTCTTC.

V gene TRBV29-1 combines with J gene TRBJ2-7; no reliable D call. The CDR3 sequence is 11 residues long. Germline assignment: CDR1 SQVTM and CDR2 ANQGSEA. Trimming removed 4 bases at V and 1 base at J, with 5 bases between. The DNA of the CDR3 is TGCAGCGTTGTGCAGTCCTACGAGCAGTACTTC. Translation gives CSVVQSYEQYF.

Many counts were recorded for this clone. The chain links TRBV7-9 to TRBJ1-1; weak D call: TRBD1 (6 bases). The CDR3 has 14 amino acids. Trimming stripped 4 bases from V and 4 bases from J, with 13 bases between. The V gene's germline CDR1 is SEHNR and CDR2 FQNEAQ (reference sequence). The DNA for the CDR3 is TGTGCCAGCAGCTCACAGGGTGGGTTCACTGAAGCTTTCTTT. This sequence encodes CASSSQGGFTEAFF. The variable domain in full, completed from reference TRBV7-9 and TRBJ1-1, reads DTGVSQNPRHKITKRGQNVTFRCDPISEHNRLYWYRQTLGQGPEFLTYFQNEAQLEKSRLLSDRFSAERPKGSFSTLEIQRTEQGDSAMYLCASSSQGGFTEAFFGQGTRLTVV.

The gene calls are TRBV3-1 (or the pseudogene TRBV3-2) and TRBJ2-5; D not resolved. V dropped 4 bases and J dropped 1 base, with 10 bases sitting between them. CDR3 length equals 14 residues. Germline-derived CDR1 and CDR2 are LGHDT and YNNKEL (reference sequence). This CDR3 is CASSPSGRQETQYF. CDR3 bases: TGTGCCAGCAGCCCCTCAGGTCGCCAAGAGACCCAGTACTTC.

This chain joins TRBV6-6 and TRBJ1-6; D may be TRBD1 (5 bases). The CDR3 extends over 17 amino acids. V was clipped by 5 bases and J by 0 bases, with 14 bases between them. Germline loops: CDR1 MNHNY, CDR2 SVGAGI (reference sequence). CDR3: CASSQQGMSSYNSPLHF. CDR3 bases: TGTGCCAGCAGTCAGCAGGGAATGAGCTCCTATAATTCACCCCTCCACTTT.

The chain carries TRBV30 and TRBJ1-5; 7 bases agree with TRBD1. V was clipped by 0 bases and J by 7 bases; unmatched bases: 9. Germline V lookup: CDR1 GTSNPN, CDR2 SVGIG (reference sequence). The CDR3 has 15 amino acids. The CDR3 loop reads CAWSVQGGAEQPQHF. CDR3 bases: TGTGCCTGGAGTGTACAAGGGGGCGCGGAGCAGCCCCAGCATTTT. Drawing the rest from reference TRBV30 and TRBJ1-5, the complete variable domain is SQTIHQWPATLVQPVGSPLSLECTVEGTSNPNLYWYRQAAGRGLQLLFYSVGIGQISSEVPQNLSASRPQDRQFILSSKKLLLSDSGFYLCAWSVQGGAEQPQHFGDGTRLSIL.

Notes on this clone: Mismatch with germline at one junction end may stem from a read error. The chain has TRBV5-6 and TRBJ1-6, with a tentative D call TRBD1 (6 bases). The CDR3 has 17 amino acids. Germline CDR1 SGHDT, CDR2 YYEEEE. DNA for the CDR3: TGTGCCAGCAGCTTGGGAACCACAGGGATCTATGATTCACCCCTCCACTTT. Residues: CASSLGTTGIYDSPLHF. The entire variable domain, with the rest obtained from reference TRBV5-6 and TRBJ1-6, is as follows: DAGVTQSPTHLIKTRGQQVTLRCSPKSGHDTVSWYQQALGQGPQFIFQYYEEEERQRGNFPDRFSGHQFPNYSSELNVNALLLGDSALYLCASSLGTTGIYDSPLHFGNGTRLTVT.

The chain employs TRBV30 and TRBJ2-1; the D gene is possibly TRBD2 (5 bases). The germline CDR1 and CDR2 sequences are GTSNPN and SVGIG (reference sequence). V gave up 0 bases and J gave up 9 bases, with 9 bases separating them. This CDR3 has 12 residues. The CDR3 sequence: CAWSVTGSEQFF. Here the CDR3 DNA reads TGTGCCTGGAGTGTTACTGGGAGTGAGCAGTTCTTC.

The CDR3 reads CASTQGHGYTF. The CDR3 nucleotides read TGTGCCAGCACCCAGGGCCATGGCTACACCTTC. The chain joins TRBV6-5 to TRBJ1-2; D may be TRBD1 (5 bases). The V end was cut by 7 bases, the J end by 6 bases, with 9 bases between. From germline, CDR1 is MNHEY and CDR2 SVGAGI. The CDR3 runs to 11 residues.

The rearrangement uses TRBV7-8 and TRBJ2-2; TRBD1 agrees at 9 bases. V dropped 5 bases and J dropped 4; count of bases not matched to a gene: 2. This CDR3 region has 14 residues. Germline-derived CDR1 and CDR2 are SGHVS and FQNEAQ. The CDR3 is CASSRDRVTGELFF. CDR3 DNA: TGTGCCAGCAGCCGGGACAGGGTCACCGGGGAGCTGTTTTTT.

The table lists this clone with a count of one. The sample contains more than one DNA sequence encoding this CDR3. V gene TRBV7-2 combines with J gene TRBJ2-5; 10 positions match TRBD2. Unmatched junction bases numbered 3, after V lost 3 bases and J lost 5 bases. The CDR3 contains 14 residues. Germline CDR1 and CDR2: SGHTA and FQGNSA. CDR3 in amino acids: CASSFSSGGETQYF. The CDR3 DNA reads TGTGCCAGCAGCTTCAGTAGCGGGGGGGAGACCCAGTACTTC.

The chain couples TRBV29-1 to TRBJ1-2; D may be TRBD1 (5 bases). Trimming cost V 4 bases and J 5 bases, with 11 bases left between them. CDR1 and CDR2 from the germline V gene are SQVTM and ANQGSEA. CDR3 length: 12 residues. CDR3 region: CSVVGQGYGYTF. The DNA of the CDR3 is TGCAGCGTTGTAGGGCAGGGTTATGGCTACACCTTC.

The CDR3 spells CASKEGAVSGANVLTF. The DNA of the CDR3 is TGTGCCAGTAAAGAGGGGGCCGTCTCTGGGGCCAACGTCCTGACTTTC. V is TRBV19 and J is TRBJ2-6; TRBD1 aligns across 7 bases. The germline CDR1 and CDR2 sequences are LNHDA and SQIVND (reference sequence). With V trimmed by 7 bases and J by 0 bases, 6 bases remained unmatched. The CDR3 length is 16 residues.

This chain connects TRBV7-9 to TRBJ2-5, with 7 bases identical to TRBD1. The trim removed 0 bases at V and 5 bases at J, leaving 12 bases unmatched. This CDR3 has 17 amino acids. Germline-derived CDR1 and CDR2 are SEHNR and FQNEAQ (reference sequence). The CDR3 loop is CASSLATGQTLMETQYF. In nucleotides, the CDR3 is TGTGCCAGCAGCTTAGCTACGGGACAGACCCTCATGGAGACCCAGTACTTC. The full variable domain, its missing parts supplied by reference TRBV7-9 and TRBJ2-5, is DTGVSQNPRHKITKRGQNVTFRCDPISEHNRLYWYRQTLGQGPEFLTYFQNEAQLEKSRLLSDRFSAERPKGSFSTLEIQRTEQGDSAMYLCASSLATGQTLMETQYFGPGTRLLVL.

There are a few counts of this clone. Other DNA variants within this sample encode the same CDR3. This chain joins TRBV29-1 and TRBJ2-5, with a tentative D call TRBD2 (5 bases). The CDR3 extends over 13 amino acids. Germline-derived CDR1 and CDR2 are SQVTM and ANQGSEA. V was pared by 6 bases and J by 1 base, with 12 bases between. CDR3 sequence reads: CSVGTSGQETQYF. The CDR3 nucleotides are TGCAGCGTGGGAACTAGTGGCCAAGAGACCCAGTACTTC.

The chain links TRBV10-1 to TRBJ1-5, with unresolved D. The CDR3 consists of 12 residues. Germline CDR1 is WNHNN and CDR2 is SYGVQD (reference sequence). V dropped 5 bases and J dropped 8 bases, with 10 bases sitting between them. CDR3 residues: CASSRGSEPQHF. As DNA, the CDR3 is TGCGCCAGCAGTCGGGGATCGGAGCCCCAGCATTTT.

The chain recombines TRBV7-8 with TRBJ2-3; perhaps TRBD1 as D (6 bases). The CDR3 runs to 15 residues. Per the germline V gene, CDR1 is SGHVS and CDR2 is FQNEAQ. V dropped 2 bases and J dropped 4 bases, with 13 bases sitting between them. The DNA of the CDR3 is TGTGCCAGCAGCTTAAGGGGGTACCTCGCAGATACGCAGTATTTT. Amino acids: CASSLRGYLADTQYF.

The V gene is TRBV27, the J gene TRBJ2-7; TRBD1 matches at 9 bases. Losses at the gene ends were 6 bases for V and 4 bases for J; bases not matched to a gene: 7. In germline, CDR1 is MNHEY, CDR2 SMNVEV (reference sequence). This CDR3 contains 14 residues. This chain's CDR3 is CASSIYRGQYEQYF. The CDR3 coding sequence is TGTGCCAGCAGCATCTACAGGGGGCAGTACGAGCAGTACTTC.

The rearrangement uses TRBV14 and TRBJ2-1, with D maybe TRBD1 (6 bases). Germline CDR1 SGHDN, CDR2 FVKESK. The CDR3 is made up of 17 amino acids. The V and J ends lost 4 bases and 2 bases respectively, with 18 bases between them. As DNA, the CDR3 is TGTGCCAGCAGCCGAGCGTCCGGGACACACACCTACAATGAGCAGTTCTTC. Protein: CASSRASGTHTYNEQFF.

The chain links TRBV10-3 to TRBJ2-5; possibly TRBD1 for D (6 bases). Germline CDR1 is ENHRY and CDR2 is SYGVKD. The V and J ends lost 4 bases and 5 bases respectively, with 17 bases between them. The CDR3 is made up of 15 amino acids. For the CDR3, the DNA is TGTGCCATCAGTGTCAGGGGTAGTCCTGGGGAGACCCAGTACTTC. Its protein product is CAISVRGSPGETQYF.

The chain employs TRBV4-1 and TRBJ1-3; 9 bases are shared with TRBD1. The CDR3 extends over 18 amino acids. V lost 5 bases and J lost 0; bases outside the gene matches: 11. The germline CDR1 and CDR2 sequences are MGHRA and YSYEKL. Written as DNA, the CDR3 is TGCGCCAGCAGCATTCCGCGGGACAGGGTTACCTCTGGAAACACCATATATTTT. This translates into CASSIPRDRVTSGNTIYF.

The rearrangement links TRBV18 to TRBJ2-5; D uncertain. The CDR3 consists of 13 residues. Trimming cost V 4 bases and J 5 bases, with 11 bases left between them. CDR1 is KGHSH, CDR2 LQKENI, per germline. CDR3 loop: CASSLSHGETQYF. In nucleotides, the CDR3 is TGTGCCAGCTCACTATCCCACGGGGAGACCCAGTACTTC.

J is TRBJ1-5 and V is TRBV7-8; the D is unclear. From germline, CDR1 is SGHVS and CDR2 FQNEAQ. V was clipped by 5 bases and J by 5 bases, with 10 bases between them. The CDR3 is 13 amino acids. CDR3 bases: TGTGCCAGCAGCGAAAACAGAGATCAGCCCCAGCATTTT. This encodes CASSENRDQPQHF.